This T cell receptor beta chain was documented in a study of cytomegalovirus exposure and HLA in healthy donors. The PCR was carried out with 60 Vbeta primers and 13 Jbeta primers. Clones were read by immunoSEQ multiplex PCR, and TCRdb kept only the in-frame ones, dropping some. The profile shows 100,000 to 120,000 clones, more than 9.5% of them singletons. The V gene lost 4 bases and the J gene lost 3 bases, with 19 bases spanning the gap. The CDR3 is 16 amino acids. Germline V gene sequence: CDR1 LGHNA, CDR2 YSLEER. The chain combines TRBV4-3 with TRBJ2-7, with D perhaps TRBD2 (5 bases). The source material was PBMCs. The clonotype comes from a man between 35 and 55 years old in good health and CMV-seropositive. In DNA, the CDR3 is TGCGCCAGCAGCCTAGGGCGTAGCGCGAGCAGCTACGAGCAGTACTTC. Translating it yields CASSLGRSASSYEQYF.